This T cell receptor (beta chain) was recorded in a study of CD8 T cells in Susac syndrome. cDNA came from roughly 0.5 to 1 ug RNA primed by random hexamers. TCR beta CDR3 was amplified by immunoSEQ covering 54 Vbeta and 13 Jbeta. TCRdb reprocessed the immunoSEQ multiplex PCR reads via MiXCR and lists one record per CDR3 protein. The sample comprises about 200,000 distinct CDR3 sequences, 85% to 95% of which are singletons, and around 0.08% rests with the top ten. The CDR3 consists of 15 residues. Germline V gives CDR1 KGHDR, CDR2 SFDVKD. With 5 bases clipped from V and 6 bases from J, the junction kept 6 bases outside the gene matches.

This receptor was taken from a human donor with multiple sclerosis. This sequence joins TRBV24-1 and TRBJ2-3; TRBD2 agrees at 11 bases. Sequencing used CD4+ T cells from PBMCs. The CDR3 is CATSAPSGGSDTQYF. The CDR3 region has the DNA TGTGCCACCAGTGCCCCTAGCGGGGGGAGCGATACGCAGTATTTT.